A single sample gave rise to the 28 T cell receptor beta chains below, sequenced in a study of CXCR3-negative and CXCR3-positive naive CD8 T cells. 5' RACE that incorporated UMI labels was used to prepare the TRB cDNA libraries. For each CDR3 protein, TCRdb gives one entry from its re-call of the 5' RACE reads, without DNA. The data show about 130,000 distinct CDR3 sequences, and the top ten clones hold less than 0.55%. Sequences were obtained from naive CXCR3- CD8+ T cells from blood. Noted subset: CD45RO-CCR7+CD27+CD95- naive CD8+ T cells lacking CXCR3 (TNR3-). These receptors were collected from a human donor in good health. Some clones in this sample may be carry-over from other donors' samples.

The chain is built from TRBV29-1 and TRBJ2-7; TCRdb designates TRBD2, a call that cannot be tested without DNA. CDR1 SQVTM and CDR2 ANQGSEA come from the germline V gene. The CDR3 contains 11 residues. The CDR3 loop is CSVVVLGEQYF.

The CDR3 loop is CSARDWDEAKNIQYF. The rearrangement links TRBV20-1 to TRBJ2-4. CDR3 length: 15 amino acids. Germline CDR1 DFQATT, CDR2 SNEGSKA (reference sequence).

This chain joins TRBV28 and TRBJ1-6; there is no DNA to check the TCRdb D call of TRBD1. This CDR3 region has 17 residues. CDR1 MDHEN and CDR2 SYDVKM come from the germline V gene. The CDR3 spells CATRPGTSTTYNSPLHF.

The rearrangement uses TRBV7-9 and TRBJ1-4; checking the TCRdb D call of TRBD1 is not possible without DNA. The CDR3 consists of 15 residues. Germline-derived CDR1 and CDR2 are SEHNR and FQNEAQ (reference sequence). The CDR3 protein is CASSFGDRGTEKLFF.

The CDR3 spells CASSLGGGKTEAFF. V usage is TRBV7-6 and J usage is TRBJ1-1; the D call from TCRdb, TRBD1, cannot be confirmed without DNA. There are 14 residues in the CDR3. Germline CDR1 SGHVS, CDR2 FNYEAQ. Full variable domain (remainder filled in from reference TRBV7-6 and TRBJ1-1): GAGVSQSPRYKVTKRGQDVALRCDPISGHVSLYWYRQALGQGPEFLTYFNYEAQQDKSGLPNDRFSAERPEGSISTLTIQRTEQRDSAMYRCASSLGGGKTEAFFGQGTRLTVV.

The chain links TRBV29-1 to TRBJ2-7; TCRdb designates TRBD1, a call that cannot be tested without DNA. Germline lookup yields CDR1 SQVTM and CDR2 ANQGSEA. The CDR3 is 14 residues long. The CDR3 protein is CSVEDGGSSSEQYF.

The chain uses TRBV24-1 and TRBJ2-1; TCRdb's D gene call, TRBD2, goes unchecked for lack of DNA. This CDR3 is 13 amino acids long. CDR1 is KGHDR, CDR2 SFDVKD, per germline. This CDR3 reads CATGSTSYNEQFF.

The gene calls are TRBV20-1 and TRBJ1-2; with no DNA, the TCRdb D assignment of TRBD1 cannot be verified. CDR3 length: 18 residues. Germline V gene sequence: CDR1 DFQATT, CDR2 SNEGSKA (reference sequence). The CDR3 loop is CSARPPDRVFPDNYGYTF.

The CDR3 here is CASSEVAGYSYEQYF. The chain couples TRBV6-1 to TRBJ2-7. The CDR3 consists of 15 residues. CDR1 is MNHNS and CDR2 is SASEGT in the germline V gene.

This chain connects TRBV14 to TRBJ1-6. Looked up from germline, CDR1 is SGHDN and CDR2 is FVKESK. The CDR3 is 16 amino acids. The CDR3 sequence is CASSQDRISYNSPLHF. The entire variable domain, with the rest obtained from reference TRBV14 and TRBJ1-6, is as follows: EAGVTQFPSHSVIEKGQTVTLRCDPISGHDNLYWYRRVMGKEIKFLLHFVKESKQDESGMPNNRFLAERTGGTYSTLKVQPAELEDSGVYFCASSQDRISYNSPLHFGNGTRLTVT.

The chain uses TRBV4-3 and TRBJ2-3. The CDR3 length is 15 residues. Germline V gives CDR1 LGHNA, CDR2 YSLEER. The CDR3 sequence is CASSQDTVSTDTQYF.

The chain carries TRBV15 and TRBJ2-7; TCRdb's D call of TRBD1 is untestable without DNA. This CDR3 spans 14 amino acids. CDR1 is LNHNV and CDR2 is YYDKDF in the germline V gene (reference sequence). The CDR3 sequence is CATSRKRQGDGQYF.

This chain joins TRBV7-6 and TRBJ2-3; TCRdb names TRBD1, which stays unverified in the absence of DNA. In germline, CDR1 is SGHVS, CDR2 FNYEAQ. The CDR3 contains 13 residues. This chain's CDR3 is CASSSAGPDTQYF.

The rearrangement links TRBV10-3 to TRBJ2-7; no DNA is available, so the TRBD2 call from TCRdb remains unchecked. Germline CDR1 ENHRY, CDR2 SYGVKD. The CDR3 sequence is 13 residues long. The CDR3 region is CATSGSTAYEQYF.

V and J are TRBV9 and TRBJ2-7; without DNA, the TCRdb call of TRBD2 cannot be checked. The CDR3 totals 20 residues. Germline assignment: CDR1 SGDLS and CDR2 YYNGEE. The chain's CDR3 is CASSVVPLGQGYRLGYEQYF.

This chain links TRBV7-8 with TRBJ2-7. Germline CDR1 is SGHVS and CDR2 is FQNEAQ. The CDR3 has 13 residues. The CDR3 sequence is CASSLSPSYEQYF.

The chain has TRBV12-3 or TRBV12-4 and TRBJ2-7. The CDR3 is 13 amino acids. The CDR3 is CASSFILTTEQYF.

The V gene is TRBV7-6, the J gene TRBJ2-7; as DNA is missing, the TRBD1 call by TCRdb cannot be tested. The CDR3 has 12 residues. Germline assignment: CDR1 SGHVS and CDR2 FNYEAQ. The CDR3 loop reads CASTLVAPEQYF.

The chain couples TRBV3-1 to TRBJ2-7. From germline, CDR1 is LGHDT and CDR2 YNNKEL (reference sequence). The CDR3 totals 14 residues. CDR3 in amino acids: CASSQVRPNYEQYF.

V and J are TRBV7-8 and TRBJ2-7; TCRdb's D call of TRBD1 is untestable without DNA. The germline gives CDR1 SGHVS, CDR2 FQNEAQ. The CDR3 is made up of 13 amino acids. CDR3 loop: CASSSLSLDGGYF.

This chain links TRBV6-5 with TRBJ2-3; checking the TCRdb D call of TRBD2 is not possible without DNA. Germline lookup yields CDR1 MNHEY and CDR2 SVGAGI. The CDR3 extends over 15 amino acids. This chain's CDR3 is CASSTSGRAWDTQYF.

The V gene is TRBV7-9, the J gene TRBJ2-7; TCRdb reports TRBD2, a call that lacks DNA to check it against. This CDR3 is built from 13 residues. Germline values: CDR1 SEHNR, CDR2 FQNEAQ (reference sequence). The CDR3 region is CASSPTSADEQYF.

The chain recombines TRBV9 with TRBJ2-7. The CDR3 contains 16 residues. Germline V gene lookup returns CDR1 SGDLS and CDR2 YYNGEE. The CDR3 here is CASSPRTETLSYEQYF.

CDR3 sequence: CSVDPGTSGPYSSYNEQFF. This chain connects TRBV29-1 to TRBJ2-1; TCRdb designates TRBD2, a call that cannot be tested without DNA. This CDR3 is built from 19 residues. Germline V gene data show CDR1 as SQVTM and CDR2 as ANQGSEA.

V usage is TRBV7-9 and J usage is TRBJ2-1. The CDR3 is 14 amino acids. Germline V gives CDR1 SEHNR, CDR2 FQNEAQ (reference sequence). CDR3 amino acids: CASRPSGPYNEQFF.

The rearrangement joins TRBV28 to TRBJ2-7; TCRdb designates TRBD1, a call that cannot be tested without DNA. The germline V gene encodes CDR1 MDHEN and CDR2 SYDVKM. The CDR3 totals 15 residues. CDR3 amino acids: CASSLLGQVAYEQYF.

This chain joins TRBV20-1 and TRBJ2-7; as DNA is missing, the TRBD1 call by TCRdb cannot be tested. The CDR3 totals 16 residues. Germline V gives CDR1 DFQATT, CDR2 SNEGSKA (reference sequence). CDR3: CSANLGDSSDSYEQYF.

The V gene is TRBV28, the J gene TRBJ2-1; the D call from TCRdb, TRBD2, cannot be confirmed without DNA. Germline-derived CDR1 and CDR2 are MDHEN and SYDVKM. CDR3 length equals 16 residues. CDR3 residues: CASSPTGANLYNEQFF.